Ten or more counts support the clone carrying this T cell receptor beta chain. No antigen is known for it. Combining a sample-barcoded 5' primer with a J-beta primer mix, a second PCR ran for roughly 7 to 12 cycles. TCRdb re-derived calls from the 5' RACE reads in MiXCR, one entry per CDR3 protein. Among about 620,000 distinct CDR3 sequences listed, around 21% were seen once. The data derive from a study of blood T cells in healthy people across ages. Overall study results and limits: The long-lived group displayed more naive CD4+ cells, plus higher diversity, than the aged donors did.

No fewer than 5.5 micrograms of total RNA were isolated from every sample. This receptor was identified in a man aged 65-85 years in good health. Sequences were obtained from blood.

This CDR3 is CASSLLVGLAYEQYF. In nucleotides, the CDR3 is TGTGCCAGCAGTCTCCTGGTTGGATTGGCCTACGAGCAGTACTTC. The chain carries TRBV12-3 or TRBV12-4 and TRBJ2-7; D unresolved. There are 15 residues in the CDR3. The ends were cut back, 5 bases at V and 2 bases at J, with 16 bases in the middle.